This entry lists 32 T cell receptor beta chains sequenced from one sample in a study of shared clonotypes between healthy human individuals. The protocol was immunoSEQ multiplex PCR, while the TCRdb copy is restricted to in-frame clones and leaves out a portion. The table lists about a million clones, 65% to 80% of them singletons. Specimen: memory CD4+ T cells sorted from blood. Subset denoted: CD45RA-negative fraction. All receptors derive from a man between 18 and 35 years old in good health.

There are a few counts of this clone. This CDR3 is CATRGRGPVTQYF. DNA of the CDR3: TGTGCCACCAGAGGGCGGGGACCGGTGACCCAGTACTTC. The V gene is TRBV2, the J gene TRBJ2-5; perhaps TRBD2 as D (6 bases). This CDR3 has 13 amino acids. The ends were cut back, 10 bases at V and 7 bases at J, with 19 bases in the middle. CDR1 is SNHLY and CDR2 is FYNNEI in the germline V gene.

This chain links TRBV6-1 with TRBJ1-1; the D gene is possibly TRBD1 (6 bases). The CDR3 has 11 amino acids. V was trimmed by 5 bases and J by 10 bases, leaving 11 bases between them. CDR1 is MNHNS and CDR2 is SASEGT in the germline V gene. The CDR3 region has the DNA TGTGCCAGCAGTACTACAGGGTTAGCTTTCTTT. Its translation: CASSTTGLAFF.

This clone was recorded many times. This chain joins TRBV7-3 and TRBJ1-6; TRBD1 agrees at 7 bases. CDR1 is SGHTA and CDR2 is FQGTGA in the germline V gene. CDR3 length: 15 residues. V lost 4 bases to trimming and J lost 7 bases; unmatched junction nucleotides: 7. The CDR3 loop reads CASSSGPGGNSPLHF. CDR3 coding DNA: TGTGCCAGCAGCTCAGGGCCAGGGGGGAATTCACCCCTCCACTTT.

The chain recombines TRBV5-1 with TRBJ2-1, with 10 nucleotides matching TRBD2. CDR1 SGHRS and CDR2 YFSETQ come from the germline V gene. The V segment lost 6 bases and the J segment 0 bases; nucleotides outside the gene matches: 3. The CDR3 is 15 residues long. The CDR3 coding sequence is TGCGCCAGCACCTTAGCGGGGGGCTCCTACAATGAGCAGTTCTTC. Its translation: CASTLAGGSYNEQFF.

For this clone: A much larger clone differs from this one at a single base, so this may be a read error. The rearrangement uses TRBV5-4 and TRBJ1-1; D uncertain. Per germline, CDR1 SGHNT and CDR2 YYREEE (reference sequence). The CDR3 extends over 13 amino acids. The V end was cut by 5 bases, the J end by 1 base, with 9 bases between. In DNA, the CDR3 is TGTGCCAGCAGTTTACAGTGGAACACTGAAGCTTTCTTT. This encodes CASSLQWNTEAFF.

The chain uses TRBV27 and TRBJ1-5; 8 bases agree with TRBD1. Per the germline V gene, CDR1 is MNHEY and CDR2 is SMNVEV (reference sequence). This CDR3 region has 15 residues. With V trimmed by 3 bases and J by 6 bases, 7 bases remained unmatched. The CDR3 is CASSFGQGKIQPQHF. In DNA, the CDR3 is TGTGCCAGCAGTTTCGGACAGGGAAAGATTCAGCCCCAGCATTTT.

The rearrangement joins TRBV9 to TRBJ1-6, with 8 bases that match TRBD1. The CDR3 totals 15 residues. Per germline, CDR1 SGDLS and CDR2 YYNGEE. V lost 3 bases, J lost 9 bases, and 8 bases stayed unmatched. The CDR3 sequence: CASSASGGYLSPLHF. The CDR3, as DNA: TGTGCCAGCAGCGCCTCAGGGGGCTATCTTTCACCCCTCCACTTT.

V usage is TRBV4-1 and J usage is TRBJ2-7; tentatively, D is TRBD2 (5 bases). CDR3 length: 15 amino acids. V was pared by 0 bases and J by 0 bases, with 9 bases between. CDR1 MGHRA and CDR2 YSYEKL come from the germline V gene. CDR3 sequence reads: CASSQEKRYSYEQYF. For the CDR3, the DNA is TGCGCCAGCAGCCAAGAAAAGCGGTACTCCTACGAGCAGTACTTC.

The rearrangement joins TRBV15 to TRBJ2-2, with TRBD1 matching over 10 bases. V gave up 3 bases and J gave up 2 bases; unmatched junction bases: 6. Germline V gene lookup returns CDR1 LNHNV and CDR2 YYDKDF (reference sequence). The CDR3 has 17 amino acids. CDR3 sequence reads: CATSRDRGMGNTGELFF. The CDR3 DNA is TGTGCCACCAGCAGGGACAGGGGGATGGGAAACACCGGGGAGCTGTTTTTT. The whole variable domain, remainder taken from reference TRBV15 and TRBJ2-2, is DAMVIQNPRYQVTQFGKPVTLSCSQTLNHNVMYWYQQKSSQAPKLLFHYYDKDFNNEADTPDNFQSRRPNTSFCFLDIRSPGLGDTAMYLCATSRDRGMGNTGELFFGEGSRLTVL.

This chain joins TRBV6-5 and TRBJ2-7; possible D gene TRBD2, 5 bases. Trimming took 8 bases from V and 3 from J, leaving 14 bases between them. Germline V gene data show CDR1 as MNHEY and CDR2 as SVGAGI. This CDR3 spans 13 amino acids. Here the CDR3 reads CASRGSQIYEQYF. CDR3 DNA sequence: TGTGCCAGCCGGGGATCCCAGATCTACGAGCAGTACTTC.

The chain combines TRBV19 with TRBJ2-1; 7 bases map to TRBD1. After removal of 3 bases from V and 3 bases from J, the junction contained 8 bases not matched to a gene. The germline V gene has CDR1 LNHDA and CDR2 SQIVND (reference sequence). The CDR3 runs to 16 residues. CDR3 protein: CASSILAGGYYNEQFF. CDR3 in DNA: TGTGCCAGTAGTATTTTAGCAGGGGGTTACTACAATGAGCAGTTCTTC.

V is TRBV5-1 and J is TRBJ2-5; tentatively, D is TRBD2 (5 bases). This CDR3 comprises 14 residues. With 1 base removed from V and 1 base from J, the gap between germline ends came to 8 bases. Germline values: CDR1 SGHRS, CDR2 YFSETQ. In DNA, the CDR3 is TGCGCCAGCAGCTTGCCGGGAAGCCAAGAGACCCAGTACTTC. Amino acid sequence: CASSLPGSQETQYF.

The rearrangement joins TRBV4-3 to TRBJ2-5; D unclear. CDR1 is LGHNA, CDR2 YSLEER, per germline. CDR3 length: 14 residues. Trimming removed 0 bases at V and 2 bases at J, with 7 bases between. This CDR3 reads CASSQEGLQETQYF. CDR3 sequence (DNA): TGCGCCAGCAGCCAAGAAGGGCTACAAGAGACCCAGTACTTC.

The chain links TRBV27 to TRBJ1-5; D call uncertain. V dropped 8 bases and J dropped 3 bases, with 11 bases sitting between them. Germline-derived CDR1 and CDR2 are MNHEY and SMNVEV (reference sequence). The CDR3 has 13 amino acids. CDR3 region: CASDNPYNQPQHF. Here the CDR3 DNA reads TGTGCCAGCGATAACCCTTACAATCAGCCCCAGCATTTT.

V gene TRBV10-3 combines with J gene TRBJ2-3; D may match TRBD1 or TRBD2 (7 bases each). V was clipped by 7 bases and J by 5 bases, with 13 bases between them. Germline V lookup: CDR1 ENHRY, CDR2 SYGVKD. The CDR3 spans 13 residues. CDR3 coding DNA: TGTGCCATCAATCAGGGGGAGGGAGATACGCAGTATTTT. The encoded protein is CAINQGEGDTQYF.

The chain is built from TRBV6-5 and TRBJ1-6, with 9 bases matching TRBD1. The CDR3 contains 15 residues. Germline V gene lookup returns CDR1 MNHEY and CDR2 SVGAGI. J gave up 9 bases and V 1 base, and 4 bases lay outside the gene matches. The CDR3 DNA is TGTGCCAGCAGTTACTGGGACAGGGTCAGTTCACCCCTCCACTTT. Translation gives CASSYWDRVSSPLHF.

This clone was found a few times. The chain carries TRBV19 and TRBJ1-5, with TRBD1 matching over 8 bases. The CDR3 spans 15 residues. Germline values: CDR1 LNHDA, CDR2 SQIVND (reference sequence). Trimming cost V 10 bases and J 5 bases; bases outside gene matches: 13. The CDR3: CATLDREGSHQPQHF. In nucleotides, the CDR3 is TGTGCCACCTTGGACAGGGAGGGAAGCCATCAGCCCCAGCATTTT.

As to this clone: The same CDR3 arises from other DNA sequences in this sample as well. The chain has TRBV19 and TRBJ1-5; D is ambiguous. Trimming stripped 5 bases from V and 6 bases from J, with 5 bases between. This CDR3 has 11 amino acids. Germline CDR1 is LNHDA and CDR2 is SQIVND (reference sequence). CDR3 DNA sequence: TGTGCCAGTAGTTCTGGTCAGCCCCAGCATTTT. Amino acid sequence: CASSSGQPQHF. Variable domain in full (rest from reference TRBV19 and TRBJ1-5): DGGITQSPKYLFRKEGQNVTLSCEQNLNHDAMYWYRQDPGQGLRLIYYSQIVNDFQKGDIAEGYSVSREKKESFPLTVTSAQKNPTAFYLCASSSGQPQHFGDGTRLSIL.

The rearrangement links TRBV19 to TRBJ1-2; 9 bases align to TRBD1. Trimming at V came to 7 bases and at J to 4 bases, leaving 7 bases not matched to a gene. This CDR3 region has 14 residues. Germline-derived CDR1 and CDR2 are LNHDA and SQIVND (reference sequence). This chain's CDR3 is CASTRDRDFYGYTF. CDR3 nucleotides: TGTGCCAGTACCCGGGACAGGGATTTCTATGGCTACACCTTC. Combining the CDR3 with reference TRBV19 and TRBJ1-2 gives the whole variable domain DGGITQSPKYLFRKEGQNVTLSCEQNLNHDAMYWYRQDPGQGLRLIYYSQIVNDFQKGDIAEGYSVSREKKESFPLTVTSAQKNPTAFYLCASTRDRDFYGYTFGSGTRLTVV.

This clone was found many times. The V and J genes are TRBV10-2 and TRBJ2-7; weak D call: TRBD1 (6 bases). Trimming removed 5 bases from V and 0 bases from J, with 17 bases in between. In germline, CDR1 is WSHSY, CDR2 SAAADI. The CDR3 spans 16 residues. CDR3 protein: CASSTGTPNPSYEQYF. CDR3 DNA sequence: TGCGCCAGCAGTACCGGGACACCCAACCCCTCCTACGAGCAGTACTTC.

The CDR3 loop reads CASSFGTGWDTQYF. CDR3 DNA sequence: TGTGCCAGCAGCTTCGGGACAGGGTGGGATACGCAGTATTTT. This chain joins TRBV7-2 and TRBJ2-3; the match to TRBD1 covers 9 bases. V lost 3 bases and J lost 6; bases outside the gene matches: 4. Per the germline V gene, CDR1 is SGHTA and CDR2 is FQGNSA. The CDR3 loop spans 14 amino acids.

This clone was picked up a small number of times. The V and J genes are TRBV30 and TRBJ1-6; the D gene is possibly TRBD1 (6 bases). The germline V gene encodes CDR1 GTSNPN and CDR2 SVGIG (reference sequence). This CDR3 contains 13 residues. Trimming left V 4 bases short and J 5 bases short, with 9 bases between. The CDR3 region is CAWKRQDNSPLHF. For the CDR3, the DNA is TGTGCCTGGAAAAGACAGGATAATTCACCCCTCCACTTT.

V and J are TRBV15 and TRBJ1-2; no definite D call. With 0 bases removed from V and 4 bases from J, the gap between germline ends came to 9 bases. The CDR3 is made up of 14 amino acids. Germline values: CDR1 LNHNV, CDR2 YYDKDF (reference sequence). The CDR3 DNA reads as TGTGCCACCAGCAGAGAAATAAGGTCCTATGGCTACACCTTC. Translation: CATSREIRSYGYTF.

The CDR3 reads CASSLAGWATNEKLFF. The DNA for the CDR3 is TGCGCCAGCAGCTTGGCCGGGTGGGCAACTAATGAAAAACTGTTTTTT. This rearrangement joins TRBV5-1 to TRBJ1-4; no definite D call. Trimming took off 0 bases at V and 0 bases at J, with 9 bases between the two ends. This CDR3 comprises 16 residues. Germline V gene data show CDR1 as SGHRS and CDR2 as YFSETQ.

The gene calls are TRBV5-6 and TRBJ1-2; D is ambiguous. The CDR3 spans 16 residues. Germline CDR1 is SGHDT and CDR2 is YYEEEE. The V and J ends lost 1 base and 4 bases respectively, with 17 bases between them. As DNA, the CDR3 is TGTGCCAGCAGCTTGACCGGCCGCTCGGTCGGCTATGGCTACACCTTC. It encodes CASSLTGRSVGYGYTF.

The chain uses TRBV6-1 and TRBJ1-5, with D perhaps TRBD1 (6 bases). The germline V gene encodes CDR1 MNHNS and CDR2 SASEGT. The germline V and J ends were trimmed by 8 bases and 3 bases, with 11 bases remaining between them. The CDR3 is made up of 13 amino acids. CDR3 nucleotide sequence: TGTGCCAGCCTCCAGGGGCTCAATCAGCCCCAGCATTTT. It translates to CASLQGLNQPQHF.

This clone was seen once. This chain joins TRBV2 and TRBJ2-5; the D gene is possibly TRBD2 (6 bases). The CDR3 consists of 15 residues. The V end lost 5 bases, the J end lost 4 bases, and 17 bases lay between the germline ends. Germline lookup yields CDR1 SNHLY and CDR2 FYNNEI. In DNA form, the CDR3 reads TGTGCCAGCAGTATAATGGGGGGTGGACGAGAGACCCAGTACTTC. Residues: CASSIMGGGRETQYF.

V is TRBV11-2 and J is TRBJ2-3; no clear D gene. The CDR3 totals 15 residues. V lost 5 bases to trimming and J lost 2 bases, with 14 bases between them. Germline-derived CDR1 and CDR2 are SGHAT and FQNNGV. This CDR3 reads CASSPTRPYTDTQYF. The CDR3, as DNA: TGTGCCAGCAGCCCCACCCGACCGTACACAGATACGCAGTATTTT. The entire variable domain, with the rest obtained from reference TRBV11-2 and TRBJ2-3, is as follows: EAGVAQSPRYKIIEKRQSVAFWCNPISGHATLYWYQQILGQGPKLLIQFQNNGVVDDSQLPKDRFSAERLKGVDSTLKIQPAKLEDSAVYLCASSPTRPYTDTQYFGPGTRLTVL.

The table lists this clone with many counts. The chain links TRBV7-9 to TRBJ1-4, with D hard to call. Trimming cost V 3 bases and J 0 bases, with 11 bases left between them. Germline V gene data show CDR1 as SEHNR and CDR2 as FQNEAQ (reference sequence). The CDR3 has 16 amino acids. CDR3 protein: CASSFMGLATNEKLFF. The DNA for the CDR3 is TGTGCCAGCAGCTTCATGGGCCTTGCAACTAATGAAAAACTGTTTTTT.

The gene calls are TRBV9 and TRBJ2-5, with 11 bases lining up with TRBD2. Germline CDR1 reads SGDLS; CDR2 reads YYNGEE. The CDR3 totals 16 residues. V lost 2 bases to trimming and J lost 4 bases; unmatched junction nucleotides: 7. CDR3 in DNA: TGTGCCAGCAGCGTTTCCGGGACTAGCGGATTAGAGACCCAGTACTTC. Translating gives CASSVSGTSGLETQYF.

The chain has TRBV12-5 and TRBJ2-1; D possibly uses TRBD1 or TRBD2 (5 bases each). The length of the CDR3 is 16 residues. The germline V gene has CDR1 LGHNT and CDR2 FRNRAP. Trimming left V 2 bases short and J 6 bases short, with 17 bases between. The CDR3 protein is CASGLSDGAYRNEQFF. CDR3 sequence (DNA): TGTGCTAGTGGTTTGAGCGACGGGGCCTATCGCAATGAGCAGTTCTTC.

The chain is built from TRBV5-1 and TRBJ2-3; D not certain. CDR1 is SGHRS and CDR2 is YFSETQ in the germline V gene. The CDR3 is 13 residues long. V lost 0 bases and J lost 2, with 4 bases in between. CDR3 sequence reads: CASSLVHTDTQYF. DNA for the CDR3: TGCGCCAGCAGCTTGGTACACACAGATACGCAGTATTTT.